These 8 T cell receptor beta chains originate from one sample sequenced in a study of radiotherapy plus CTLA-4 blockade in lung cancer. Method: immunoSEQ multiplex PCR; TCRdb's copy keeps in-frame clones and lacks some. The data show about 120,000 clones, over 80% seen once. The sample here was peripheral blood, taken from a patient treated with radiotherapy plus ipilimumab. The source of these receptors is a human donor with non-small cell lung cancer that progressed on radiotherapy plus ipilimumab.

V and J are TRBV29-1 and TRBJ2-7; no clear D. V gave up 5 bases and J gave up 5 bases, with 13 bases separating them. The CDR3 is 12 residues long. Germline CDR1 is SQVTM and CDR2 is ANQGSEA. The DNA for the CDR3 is TGCAGCGTTAGGCCTTTGGGGAACGAGCAGTACTTC. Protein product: CSVRPLGNEQYF.

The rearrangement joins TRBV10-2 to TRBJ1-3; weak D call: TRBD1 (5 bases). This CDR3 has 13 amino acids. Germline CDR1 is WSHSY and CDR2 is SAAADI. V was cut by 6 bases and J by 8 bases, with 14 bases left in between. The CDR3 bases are TGCGCCAGCAGAGACAGCGACCGGGACACCATATATTTT. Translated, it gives CASRDSDRDTIYF.

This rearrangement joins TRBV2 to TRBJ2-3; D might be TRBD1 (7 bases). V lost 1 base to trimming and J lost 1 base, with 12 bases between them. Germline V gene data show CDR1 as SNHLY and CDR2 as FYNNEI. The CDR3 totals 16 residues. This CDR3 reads CASSEDRGLGTDTQYF. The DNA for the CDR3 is TGTGCCAGCAGTGAAGACAGGGGACTGGGCACAGATACGCAGTATTTT.

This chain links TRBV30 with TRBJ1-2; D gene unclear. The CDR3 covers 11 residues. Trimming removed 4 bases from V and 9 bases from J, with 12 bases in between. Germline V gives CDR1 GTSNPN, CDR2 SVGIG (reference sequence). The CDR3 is CAWNSADRYTF. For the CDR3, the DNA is TGTGCCTGGAATAGCGCGGACCGCTACACCTTC.

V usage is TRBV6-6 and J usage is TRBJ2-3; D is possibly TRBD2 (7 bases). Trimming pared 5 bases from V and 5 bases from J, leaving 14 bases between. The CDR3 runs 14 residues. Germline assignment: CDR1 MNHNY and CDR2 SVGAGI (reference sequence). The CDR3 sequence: CASSQTSRGDTQYF. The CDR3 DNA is TGTGCCAGCAGTCAGACTAGCAGGGGAGATACGCAGTATTTT.

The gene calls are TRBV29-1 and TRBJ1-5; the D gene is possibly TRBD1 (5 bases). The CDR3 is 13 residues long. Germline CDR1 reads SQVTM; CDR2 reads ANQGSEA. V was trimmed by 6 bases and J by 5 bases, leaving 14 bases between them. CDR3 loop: CSVQGRGDQPQHF. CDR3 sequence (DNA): TGCAGCGTGCAGGGCCGTGGAGATCAGCCCCAGCATTTT.

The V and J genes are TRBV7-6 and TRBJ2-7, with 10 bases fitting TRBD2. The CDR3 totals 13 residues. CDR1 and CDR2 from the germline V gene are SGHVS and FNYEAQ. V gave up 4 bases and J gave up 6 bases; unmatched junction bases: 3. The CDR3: CASSSLAGAEQYF. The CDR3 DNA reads TGTGCCAGCAGCTCGCTAGCGGGAGCCGAGCAGTACTTC.

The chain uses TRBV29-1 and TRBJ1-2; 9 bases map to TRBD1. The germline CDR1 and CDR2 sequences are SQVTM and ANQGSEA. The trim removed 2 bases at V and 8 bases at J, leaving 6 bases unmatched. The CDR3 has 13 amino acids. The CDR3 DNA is TGCAGCGTTGAAACGACAGGGGGGCCCGGCTACACCTTC. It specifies CSVETTGGPGYTF.